This TCR beta chain emerged from a study of blood T cells in healthy people across ages. Study-level information: With template switching, about one barcoded beta molecule was captured per two T cells. Study results and caveats: Long-lived donors exceeded aged donors in naive CD4+ cells and diversity.

As regards this clonotype: Its antigen is currently unknown.

There are 13 residues in the CDR3. V was cut by 8 bases and J by 0 bases, with 10 bases left in between. CDR1 and CDR2 from the germline V gene are MNHEY and SMNVEV (reference sequence). Through a sample-barcoded 5' primer and a J-beta primer mix, a second PCR was run for roughly 6 to 12 cycles. The yield of each sample was at least 3 million CDR3-containing paired-end reads. TCRdb reprocessed the 5' RACE reads with MiXCR, giving one entry per CDR3 protein. The sample carries about 1.6 million distinct CDR3 sequences, roughly 32% recorded once. The TCR comes from a woman in her 30s in good health. Material for sequencing was blood. The chain has TRBV27 and TRBJ1-1; possibly TRBD1 for D (5 bases). CDR3 in amino acids: CASAWGMNTEAFF. In DNA form, the CDR3 reads TGTGCCAGCGCTTGGGGGATGAACACTGAAGCTTTCTTT.